The T cell receptor (beta chain) under discussion was sequenced for a study of T cells in localized non-small cell lung cancer. Overall study results and limits: A raised T cell density in blood coincided with lengthier overall survival. Heterogeneity cannot be ruled out, as sequencing used one tumor region only. Adjacent lung was found to contain a median approximately 52 of the top 100 tumor clones.

Details on this clone: Antigen unknown.

Generated by immunoSEQ multiplex PCR, the TCRdb table keeps only in-frame clones and is missing some. The top ten hold around 7% of the sample, which has roughly 23,000 clones, around nine tenths seen once. This sequence was found in a male donor aged 60 or over with stage I squamous cell lung carcinoma. The starting material was peripheral blood, obtained before any cancer treatment.

CDR3 region: CASSLTGGSPNEQFF. As DNA, the CDR3 is TGTGCCAGCAGTTTGACAGGGGGCTCCCCCAATGAGCAGTTCTTC. The chain uses TRBV6-6 and TRBJ2-1, with 10 bases fitting TRBD1. Looked up from germline, CDR1 is MNHNY and CDR2 is SVGAGI (reference sequence). V was clipped by 4 bases and J by 6 bases; unmatched bases: 6. The CDR3 loop spans 15 amino acids.